This T cell receptor beta chain is from a study of cytomegalovirus exposure and HLA in healthy donors. General study findings and limits: In vitro data verified three CMV-associated chains as specific for CMV antigens.

Generated by immunoSEQ multiplex PCR, the TCRdb table keeps only in-frame clones and is missing some. The table includes about 150,000 clones, approximately 93% detected once. Comment on this clone: Its antigen is currently unknown.

This CDR3 region has 16 residues. Per the germline V gene, CDR1 is SNHLY and CDR2 is FYNNEI. The V and J ends lost 4 bases and 2 bases, in that order; junction bases with no gene match: 4. This chain joins TRBV2 and TRBJ2-5, with TRBD2 identical over 13 bases. The source is a man aged 18 to 35 in good health and CMV-seronegative. Sequencing input: PBMCs. The CDR3: CASSGLAGGFQETQYF. The CDR3 region has the DNA TGTGCCAGCAGTGGACTAGCGGGGGGCTTTCAAGAGACCCAGTACTTC.